This T cell receptor beta chain was obtained from a study of T-cell reconstitution after alpha-beta-depleted transplantation in children. Molecular barcoding with unique molecular identifiers was used for the TCRbeta library. TCRdb re-called the PCR reads with MiXCR, one entry per CDR3 protein. The table records around 700,000 distinct CDR3 sequences, around 13% of them present only once. At least ten counts were recorded for this clonotype. The starting material was PBMCs, obtained before TCRalphabeta/CD19-depleted stem cell transplant. The source of this sequence is a girl under 10 years old with congenital amegakaryocytic thrombocytopenia, due to receive a stem cell transplant.

CDR3 sequence: CSARGGGRWNTIYF. CDR3 coding DNA: TGCAGTGCTAGAGGAGGGGGACGATGGAACACCATATATTTT. The gene calls are TRBV20-1 and TRBJ1-3; D possibly corresponds to TRBD1 (6 bases). Between the trimmed V and J ends, which lost 1 base and 7 bases, there was a span of 14 bases. The CDR3 spans 14 residues. Germline values: CDR1 DFQATT, CDR2 SNEGSKA (reference sequence).